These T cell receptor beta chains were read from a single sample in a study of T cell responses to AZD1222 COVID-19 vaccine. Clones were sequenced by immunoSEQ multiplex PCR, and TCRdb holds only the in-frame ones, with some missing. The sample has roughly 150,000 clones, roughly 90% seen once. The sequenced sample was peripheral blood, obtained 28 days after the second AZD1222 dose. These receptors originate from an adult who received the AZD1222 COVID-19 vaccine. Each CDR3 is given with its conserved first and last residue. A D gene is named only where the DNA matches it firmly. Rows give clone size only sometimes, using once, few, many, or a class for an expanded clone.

CDR3nt: TGTGCCAGCAGCCCTGGGGGTGGTATGAACACTGAAGCTTTCTTT
CDR3aa: CASSPGGGMNTEAFF
v_gene: TRBV7-9
j_gene: TRBJ1-1
abundance: .
d_gene: .

CDR3nt: TGTGCCAGCAGCCTCACGTGGGGTTCCGGGGAGCTGTTTTTT
CDR3aa: CASSLTWGSGELFF
v_gene: TRBV7-9
j_gene: TRBJ2-2
abundance: .
d_gene: .

CDR3nt: TGTGCCAGCAGCCTCCAATACCTTCCCTACGAGCAGTACTTC
CDR3aa: CASSLQYLPYEQYF
v_gene: TRBV11-2
j_gene: TRBJ2-7
abundance: once
d_gene: .

CDR3nt: TGTGCCAGCAGGGGCGATGGAAACACCATATATTTT
CDR3aa: CASRGDGNTIYF
v_gene: TRBV12-3/TRBV12-4
j_gene: TRBJ1-3
abundance: .
d_gene: .

CDR3nt: TGCAGCGGGCCTCAGGGGGCGGGCACTGAAGCTTTCTTT
CDR3aa: CSGPQGAGTEAFF
v_gene: TRBV29-1
j_gene: TRBJ1-1
abundance: once
d_gene: TRBD1

CDR3nt: TGTGCCAGCAGGAACTTCGCGGCGGTGAACACTGAAGCTTTCTTT
CDR3aa: CASRNFAAVNTEAFF
v_gene: TRBV28
j_gene: TRBJ1-1
abundance: .
d_gene: .

CDR3nt: TGTGCCAGCAGCCCATTAGGGGACACCTACGAGCAGTACTTC
CDR3aa: CASSPLGDTYEQYF
v_gene: TRBV7-9
j_gene: TRBJ2-7
abundance: .
d_gene: .

CDR3nt: TGTGCCAGCAGCCGGGGGATCAGCAGCACCGGGGAGCTGTTTTTT
CDR3aa: CASSRGISSTGELFF
v_gene: TRBV7-9
j_gene: TRBJ2-2
abundance: .
d_gene: .

CDR3nt: TGCGCCAGCAGCCAACACCGTAGGGAAAACATTCAGTACTTC
CDR3aa: CASSQHRRENIQYF
v_gene: TRBV4-1
j_gene: TRBJ2-4
abundance: .
d_gene: .

CDR3nt: TGTGCCAGCAGTTTAAATGGGGTCTACGAGCAGTACTTC
CDR3aa: CASSLNGVYEQYF
v_gene: TRBV27
j_gene: TRBJ2-7
abundance: few
d_gene: .

CDR3nt: TGTGCCAGCAGTGACCAGCGCAGCCCGACTAACTATGGCTACACCTTC
CDR3aa: CASSDQRSPTNYGYTF
v_gene: TRBV6-4
j_gene: TRBJ1-2
abundance: .
d_gene: .

CDR3nt: TGCAGTGCTAGAACGGGGGACACCATATATTTT
CDR3aa: CSARTGDTIYF
v_gene: TRBV20-1
j_gene: TRBJ1-3
abundance: .
d_gene: .

CDR3nt: TGTGCCAGCAGCTTAACCCGGGCCGAGCAGTTCTTC
CDR3aa: CASSLTRAEQFF
v_gene: TRBV12-3/TRBV12-4
j_gene: TRBJ2-1
abundance: .
d_gene: .

CDR3nt: TGTGCCAGCAGCCAACCGGGACAGGGAGGCTACGAGCAGTACTTC
CDR3aa: CASSQPGQGGYEQYF
v_gene: TRBV14
j_gene: TRBJ2-7
abundance: .
d_gene: TRBD1

CDR3nt: TGCAGTGCCCGGACTAGCCATGAGCAGTTCTTC
CDR3aa: CSARTSHEQFF
v_gene: TRBV20-1
j_gene: TRBJ2-1
abundance: .
d_gene: TRBD2

CDR3nt: TGTGCCAGCTCACCACTAGACAGGGGCAGCACAGATACGCAGTATTTT
CDR3aa: CASSPLDRGSTDTQYF
v_gene: TRBV18
j_gene: TRBJ2-3
abundance: .
d_gene: TRBD1

CDR3nt: TGTGCCAGCTCAGTATTTCTTGGGGGTACTGAAGCTTTCTTT
CDR3aa: CASSVFLGGTEAFF
v_gene: TRBV18
j_gene: TRBJ1-1
abundance: .
d_gene: .

CDR3nt: TGTGCCAGCAGCGGACAGGCGCCGTTTACTAGCACAGATACGCAGTATTTT
CDR3aa: CASSGQAPFTSTDTQYF
v_gene: TRBV7-3
j_gene: TRBJ2-3
abundance: .
d_gene: TRBD1

CDR3nt: TGTGCCAGTAGGGACAACGGGGCTAATGAAAAACTGTTTTTT
CDR3aa: CASRDNGANEKLFF
v_gene: TRBV19
j_gene: TRBJ1-4
abundance: .
d_gene: .

CDR3nt: TGTGCCAGCAGCTCGGGACTAGCGGTTCTCTACGAGCAGTACTTC
CDR3aa: CASSSGLAVLYEQYF
v_gene: TRBV7-2
j_gene: TRBJ2-7
abundance: .
d_gene: TRBD2

CDR3nt: TGTGCCAGCAGTCCACCCTTGATCAATCAGCCCCAGCATTTT
CDR3aa: CASSPPLINQPQHF
v_gene: TRBV28
j_gene: TRBJ1-5
abundance: .
d_gene: .

CDR3nt: TGCGCCAGCAGTGTGGGGCAGGGGAACACTGAAGCTTTCTTT
CDR3aa: CASSVGQGNTEAFF
v_gene: TRBV10-2
j_gene: TRBJ1-1
abundance: .
d_gene: .

CDR3nt: TGCAGTGCTAGAGATGCCTACGAGCAGTACTTC
CDR3aa: CSARDAYEQYF
v_gene: TRBV20-1
j_gene: TRBJ2-7
abundance: .
d_gene: .

CDR3nt: TGTGCCAGCAGTCTGGACAGGGGGCAGCCCCAGCATTTT
CDR3aa: CASSLDRGQPQHF
v_gene: TRBV12-3/TRBV12-4
j_gene: TRBJ1-5
abundance: .
d_gene: TRBD1

CDR3nt: TGTGCCAGCAGCTTAGTACTCGGGACTAACACCGGGGAGCTGTTTTTT
CDR3aa: CASSLVLGTNTGELFF
v_gene: TRBV7-2
j_gene: TRBJ2-2
abundance: .
d_gene: .

CDR3nt: TGTGCCAGTAGTATCTCCCCCTGGGGGGAGGCAACCTATGGCTACACCTTC
CDR3aa: CASSISPWGEATYGYTF
v_gene: TRBV19
j_gene: TRBJ1-2
abundance: .
d_gene: .

CDR3nt: TGCGCCAGCAGCTCCAAACCGACAGGGGGTACCTCTGGGGCCAACGTCCTGACTTTC
CDR3aa: CASSSKPTGGTSGANVLTF
v_gene: TRBV5-1
j_gene: TRBJ2-6
abundance: .
d_gene: TRBD1

CDR3nt: TGTGCCAGCGGATCCGGGACAATTTTTTTGCAGTACTTC
CDR3aa: CASGSGTIFLQYF
v_gene: TRBV28
j_gene: TRBJ2-7
abundance: .
d_gene: .

CDR3nt: TGTGCCAGCAGGTCCGGGGAGATGAACACTGAAGCTTTCTTT
CDR3aa: CASRSGEMNTEAFF
v_gene: TRBV6-1
j_gene: TRBJ1-1
abundance: .
d_gene: .

CDR3nt: TGTGCCAGCACCGCGAGGGGCTTGCGGGAGGGCACAGATACGCAGTATTTT
CDR3aa: CASTARGLREGTDTQYF
v_gene: TRBV28
j_gene: TRBJ2-3
abundance: .
d_gene: TRBD2

CDR3nt: TGTGCCAGCAGCCCCCCACCGGGACAGGGGAGTCAGCCCCAGCATTTT
CDR3aa: CASSPPPGQGSQPQHF
v_gene: TRBV7-9
j_gene: TRBJ1-5
abundance: .
d_gene: TRBD1

CDR3nt: TGTGCCAGCAGCTTAGCTGGCCAGGGGAACCCCTATGGCTACACCTTC
CDR3aa: CASSLAGQGNPYGYTF
v_gene: TRBV13
j_gene: TRBJ1-2
abundance: .
d_gene: .

CDR3nt: TGTGCCAGCAGCCCCAGGGGTGCGGGGTGGAGCACAGATACGCAGTATTTT
CDR3aa: CASSPRGAGWSTDTQYF
v_gene: TRBV5-8
j_gene: TRBJ2-3
abundance: once
d_gene: .

CDR3nt: TGTGCCAGCAGCGCCTTAGGTAAAGGTCACGAGCAGTACTTC
CDR3aa: CASSALGKGHEQYF
v_gene: TRBV6-5
j_gene: TRBJ2-7
abundance: .
d_gene: .

CDR3nt: TGTGCCGGCAGAAATGGGAGGGCTTTCTTT
CDR3aa: CAGRNGRAFF
v_gene: TRBV25-1
j_gene: TRBJ1-1
abundance: .
d_gene: .

CDR3nt: TGTGCCAGCAGCCCGGGGACCCACACTGAAGCTTTCTTT
CDR3aa: CASSPGTHTEAFF
v_gene: TRBV6-4
j_gene: TRBJ1-1
abundance: .
d_gene: .

CDR3nt: TGTGCCAGTAGTCCGGGACTAGGTGCCTACGAGCAGTACTTC
CDR3aa: CASSPGLGAYEQYF
v_gene: TRBV19
j_gene: TRBJ2-7
abundance: .
d_gene: TRBD2

CDR3nt: TGTGCCTGGAGTGTACAACGGCTAGCCGCCGGGGAGCTGTTTTTT
CDR3aa: CAWSVQRLAAGELFF
v_gene: TRBV30
j_gene: TRBJ2-2
abundance: few
d_gene: .

CDR3nt: TGTGCCAGCAGCCACCTCTCCTACAATGAGCAGTTCTTC
CDR3aa: CASSHLSYNEQFF
v_gene: TRBV3-1/TRBV3-2
j_gene: TRBJ2-1
abundance: .
d_gene: .

CDR3nt: TGCGCCAGCAGCCAAGGGGGACAGGGGGTTACTGAAGCTTTCTTT
CDR3aa: CASSQGGQGVTEAFF
v_gene: TRBV4-1
j_gene: TRBJ1-1
abundance: few
d_gene: TRBD1